The rows below give T cell receptor beta chains drawn from one sample of a study of blood T cell repertoires in COVID-19. Assay used: immunoSEQ multiplex PCR; TCRdb lists only in-frame clones, some missing. The repertoire holds around 450,000 clones, with roughly 88% as singletons. Sequencing was done on a sample of PBMCs or T cells enriched from blood (not recorded which). Receptor source: a man between 18 and 35 years old who had recovered from COVID-19. Each CDR3 is given with its conserved first and last residue. The D gene is left open where the match is weak. Some rows mark clone size as missing; the rest say once, few, many or name a class of expanded clone.

clone size	V gene	D gene	J gene	CDR3 DNA	CDR3 protein
-	TRBV24-1	-	TRBJ2-2	TGTGCCACCAGTGGGGGGGGCCTGGACACCGGGGAGCTGTTTTTT	CATSGGGLDTGELFF
-	TRBV11-3	-	TRBJ1-1	TGTGCCAGCAGCCCAATAAACAATCAGGTCGAAGCTTTCTTT	CASSPINNQVEAFF
-	TRBV18	-	TRBJ2-3	TGTGCCAGCTCACCCCGGGATAGCGGCCCCACAGATACGCAGTATTTT	CASSPRDSGPTDTQYF
-	TRBV30	TRBD2	TRBJ2-1	TGTGCCTGGAGCGGGACTAGTCAGCAGTTCTTC	CAWSGTSQQFF
-	TRBV4-2	-	TRBJ1-6	TGTGCCAGCAGCCAAGACGATTCACCCCTCCACTTT	CASSQDDSPLHF
-	TRBV6-5	TRBD1	TRBJ1-5	TGTGCCAGCAGGGCACAGGGGGCTAGTCAGCCCCAGCATTTT	CASRAQGASQPQHF
once	TRBV5-1	-	TRBJ2-7	TGCGCCAGCAGGGGACAACTCTACGAGCAGTACTTC	CASRGQLYEQYF
-	TRBV19	-	TRBJ1-3	TGTGCCAGTAGTATAGATGAGGGAAACACCATATATTTT	CASSIDEGNTIYF
-	TRBV18	-	TRBJ1-2	TGTGCCAGCTCACCACGATGGGGCCGCTATGGCTACACCTTC	CASSPRWGRYGYTF
-	TRBV19	TRBD1	TRBJ1-4	TGTGCCAGTAGACCCACTTTCCGGGACAGAGATGAAAAACTGTTTTTT	CASRPTFRDRDEKLFF
-	TRBV6-4	TRBD2	TRBJ2-1	TGTGCCAGCGGGGCGGGGGGCGCTTGCAATGAGCAGTTCTTC	CASGAGGACNEQFF
-	TRBV19	TRBD2	TRBJ2-1	TGTGCCAGTAGTATAGGGCGGACTAGCACCTACAATGAGCAGTTCTTC	CASSIGRTSTYNEQFF
-	TRBV29-1	TRBD1	TRBJ2-7	TGCAGCGCCAGGGACAGGGTCTACGAGCAGTACTTC	CSARDRVYEQYF
-	TRBV27	TRBD2	TRBJ2-5	TGTGCCAGCAGTACACGGACTAGCGGGAGGGTCGGCCAAGAGACCCAGTACTTC	CASSTRTSGRVGQETQYF
-	TRBV2	TRBD2	TRBJ2-7	TGTGCCAGCAGTTCCCCCGGGACTAGCTACGAGCAGTACTTC	CASSSPGTSYEQYF
-	TRBV27	TRBD2	TRBJ2-7	TGTTCCGTGGGTAGCGGGAGGGACGAGCAGTACTTC	CSVGSGRDEQYF
-	TRBV2	-	TRBJ2-7	TGTGCCAGCAGTGAGTCTCCTTCTAGCTACGAGCAGTACTTC	CASSESPSSYEQYF
-	TRBV30	TRBD1	TRBJ1-4	TGTGCCTGCCCTGACAGGGTGGGTGGGAAACTGTTTTTT	CACPDRVGGKLFF
-	TRBV11-2	TRBD1	TRBJ1-4	TGTGCCAGCAGCTTAGAAGGACAGGCCTCAACTAATGAAAAACTGTTTTTT	CASSLEGQASTNEKLFF
-	TRBV3-1/TRBV3-2	TRBD1	TRBJ2-3	TGTGCCAGCAGCAAACAGGGGGCGGGCACAGATACGCAGTATTTT	CASSKQGAGTDTQYF
-	TRBV28	-	TRBJ1-6	TGTGCCAGCAGACCCTCCCGGGGGGCGAACTCACCCCTCCACTTT	CASRPSRGANSPLHF
-	TRBV3-1/TRBV3-2	-	TRBJ1-2	TGTGCCAGCAGCCAAGAAACAGGAATCTATGGCTACACCTTC	CASSQETGIYGYTF
-	TRBV2	-	TRBJ2-7	TGTGCCAGCATGGTGGACAGCCGACCCTACGAGCAGTACTTC	CASMVDSRPYEQYF
-	TRBV15	TRBD1	TRBJ2-3	TGTGCCACCAGCAGAGACCCCCCAGGGGGACAGGGCTGGGATACGCAGTATTTT	CATSRDPPGGQGWDTQYF
-	TRBV2	-	TRBJ1-4	TGTGCCAGCAGTGAAGAGGAGAAACTGTTTTTT	CASSEEEKLFF
-	TRBV9	-	TRBJ2-3	TGTGCCAGCAGCGTAGGCAGTCCCGGCACAGATACGCAGTATTTT	CASSVGSPGTDTQYF
-	TRBV7-2	-	TRBJ1-2	TGTGCCAGCAGCTTATACCAGAACTATGGCTACACCTTC	CASSLYQNYGYTF
-	TRBV19	-	TRBJ2-1	TGTGCCAGTAGTAGAGGTGGGGGGTTAGCCAATGAGCAGTTCTTC	CASSRGGGLANEQFF
-	TRBV5-1	-	TRBJ2-2	TGCGCCAGCAGCTTGCAGGAGGGCGGGGAGCTGTTTTTT	CASSLQEGGELFF
few	TRBV27	-	TRBJ2-2	TGTGCCAGCAGTTTACTAGATGGCACCGGGGAGCTGTTTTTT	CASSLLDGTGELFF
-	TRBV11-3	-	TRBJ1-2	TGTGCCAGCAGCTTGGACAGAGACTATGGCTACACCTTC	CASSLDRDYGYTF
-	TRBV19	-	TRBJ2-5	TGTGCCAGTAGTTTCCGGGAAAGTGAGACCCAGTACTTC	CASSFRESETQYF
-	TRBV15	-	TRBJ1-2	TGTGCCACCACCAAGCCAGGAATTAACTATGGCTACACCTTC	CATTKPGINYGYTF
-	TRBV7-3	-	TRBJ1-1	TGTGCCAGCAGCTCCCAGGGGCTTGGCACTGAAGCTTTCTTT	CASSSQGLGTEAFF
few	TRBV7-3	TRBD1	TRBJ2-5	TGTGCCAGCAGCCCAGGACAGGGAAAGACCCAGTACTTC	CASSPGQGKTQYF
-	TRBV18	-	TRBJ2-1	TGTGCCAGCTCACCTAATTCGGGTGAGCTCTACAATGAGCAGTTCTTC	CASSPNSGELYNEQFF
-	TRBV18	-	TRBJ1-2	TGTGCCAGCTCACCACCGGCAGGGCGGCTATATGGCTACACCTTC	CASSPPAGRLYGYTF
-	TRBV7-6	-	TRBJ1-6	TGTGCCAGCAGCTTAACGACAGAGAATAATTCACCCCTCCACTTT	CASSLTTENNSPLHF
-	TRBV5-1	-	TRBJ2-7	TGCGCCAGCAGCTATACCGGGACACACTACGAGCAGTACTTC	CASSYTGTHYEQYF
-	TRBV7-8	-	TRBJ1-1	TGTGCCAGCAGCTTATTACCAGGGGTAAGGACTGAAGCTTTCTTT	CASSLLPGVRTEAFF
once	TRBV18	-	TRBJ1-3	TGTGCCAGCTCACCACCCCGGGGAAACACCATATATTTT	CASSPPRGNTIYF
-	TRBV10-3	-	TRBJ2-5	TGTGCCATCAGTGGAAGACAGGAAGAGACCCAGTACTTC	CAISGRQEETQYF
once	TRBV28	-	TRBJ2-5	TGTGCCAGCAAGGTCCAGGGCCAGACCCAGTACTTC	CASKVQGQTQYF
-	TRBV6-5	-	TRBJ1-6	TGTGCCAGCAGTCCGAGCGGGCCAAGTTCACCCCTCCACTTT	CASSPSGPSSPLHF
-	TRBV28	TRBD1	TRBJ2-7	TGTGCCAGCAGTCCCAGGGGGATAAACTCCTACGAGCAGTACTTC	CASSPRGINSYEQYF
once	TRBV11-1	TRBD1	TRBJ2-5	TGTGCCAGCAGCCCAAGACAGGGGACTGGGACCCAGTACTTC	CASSPRQGTGTQYF
-	TRBV5-8	TRBD2	TRBJ2-7	TGTGCCAGCAGCTTTGGCCCCACTAGCGGAGGGATAAAGCAGTACTTC	CASSFGPTSGGIKQYF
-	TRBV4-1	-	TRBJ2-7	TGCGCCAGCAGCCGCGGGACGGTTGCCTACGAGCAGTACTTC	CASSRGTVAYEQYF
-	TRBV12-3/TRBV12-4	-	TRBJ2-1	TGTGCCAGCAGTCCGGTTGTTGTCCATGAGCAGTTCTTC	CASSPVVVHEQFF